The clone carrying this T cell receptor beta chain showed up many times. From 15-18 subjects, over 180 million TCR-beta sequences were obtained in each sequencing run. TCRdb analysed the 5' RACE reads with MiXCR anew, one entry per CDR3 protein. The sample consists of more than 75,000 distinct CDR3 sequences, about a tenth of them appearing once. This sample was included in a study of neurological immune-mediated disorders. The CDR3 loop spans 14 amino acids. Germline V gene data show CDR1 as SGHDT and CDR2 as YYEEEE. V lost 2 bases, J lost 8 bases, and 3 bases stayed unmatched. The clonotype comes from a man aged 40-49 years in good health. The chain combines TRBV5-6 with TRBJ2-1, with 11 bases matching TRBD1. Specimen: PBMCs. CDR3 bases: TGTGCCAGCAGCTTAGGGACAGGGGGGGATGAGCAGTTCTTC. Amino acid sequence: CASSLGTGGDEQFF.